This entry concerns a single TCR beta chain. Its specificity is unknown. Authors' processing steps: Productive clonotypes were detectable down to 2.59 x 10-5 frequency. Clones were sequenced by immunoSEQ multiplex PCR, and TCRdb holds only the in-frame ones, with some missing. The V and J calls and clone size were taken over from that table, and D and trimming were inferred from the DNA. The sample comprises about 33,000 clones, approximately 74% of which are singletons, and roughly 0.29% rests with the top ten. The data were obtained in a study of STAT5B mutations in CD4+ large granular lymphocyte leukemia. Study-wide findings and caveats: 8/27 top patient clones versus 2/35 control clones were TRBV06-family.

The CDR3 loop spans 13 amino acids. Trimming shortened V by 3 bases and J by 9 bases, and 12 bases separated the two germline ends. CDR1 SGHDN and CDR2 FVKESK come from the germline V gene. Controls came from buffy coats of healthy blood donors. The chain joins TRBV14 to TRBJ2-1; no firm D call. Sequenced input: CD4+ T cells from blood buffy coats. The TCR comes from a human donor in good health. For the CDR3, the DNA is TGTGCCAGCAGCCAGGCTCTGGGTCGTGAGCAGTTCTTC. Translation: CASSQALGREQFF. Together with reference TRBV14 and TRBJ2-1, the CDR3 gives the full variable domain: EAGVTQFPSHSVIEKGQTVTLRCDPISGHDNLYWYRRVMGKEIKFLLHFVKESKQDESGMPNNRFLAERTGGTYSTLKVQPAELEDSGVYFCASSQALGREQFFGPGTRLTVL.